These 19 T cell receptor beta chains were sequenced from one sample in a study of human T cells and chemical hapten exposure. The treatment denotes: therapeutic diphenylcyclopropenone sensitization with weekly scalp DPC. As the library was built, unique molecular identifiers were attached to individual cDNA molecules. MiXCR, run by TCRdb on the reads, gives a single entry per CDR3 protein. Of 5,000 to 6,000 distinct CDR3 sequences listed, around 50% are singletons. This specimen was whole blood, taken before DPC sensitization or 2, 6, or about 24 weeks after (not recorded which). The receptors stem from an adult with alopecia areata. Some clones in this sample may be carry-over from other donors' samples. This table probably holds off-target reads from a library built for another chain.

V gene TRBV20-1 combines with J gene TRBJ2-7, with D unresolved. In germline, CDR1 is DFQATT, CDR2 SNEGSKA (reference sequence). The CDR3 is made up of 14 amino acids. Trimming left V 1 base short and J 2 bases short, with 12 bases between. CDR3 DNA: TGCAGTGCTAGAGTTTTGGCTAACGCCTACGAGCAGTACTTC. It specifies CSARVLANAYEQYF.

The V gene is TRBV18, the J gene TRBJ2-4; 7 bases map to TRBD1. Germline assignment: CDR1 KGHSH and CDR2 LQKENI. Trimming cost V 1 base and J 5 bases; bases outside gene matches: 5. CDR3 length equals 15 residues. CDR3 DNA: TGTGCCAGCTCACCACGACAGGGATCCCAAAACATTCAGTACTTC. Protein: CASSPRQGSQNIQYF. The full variable domain, completed using reference TRBV18 and TRBJ2-4, is NAGVMQNPRHLVRRRGQEARLRCSPMKGHSHVYWYRQLPEEGLKFMVYLQKENIIDESGMPKERFSAEFPKEGPSILRIQQVVRGDSAAYFCASSPRQGSQNIQYFGAGTRLSVL.

The CDR3, as DNA: TGTGCCAGCAGCCCCCCCGGGACCGAGGCCAAAAACATTCAGTACTTC. Its protein product is CASSPPGTEAKNIQYF. This sequence joins TRBV5-4 and TRBJ2-4, with D perhaps matching TRBD1 or TRBD2 (5 bases each). Per germline, CDR1 SGHNT and CDR2 YYREEE (reference sequence). With 4 bases removed from V and 1 base from J, the gap between germline ends came to 15 bases. CDR3 length: 16 residues.

Only one count was recorded for this clonotype. The chain combines TRBV7-9 with TRBJ2-1; 7 bases are a match to TRBD1. Per the germline V gene, CDR1 is SEHNR and CDR2 is FQNEAQ (reference sequence). This CDR3 contains 13 residues. The V and J ends lost 7 bases and 10 bases, in that order; junction bases with no gene match: 10. The CDR3 sequence is CASNAGTAAEQFF. The CDR3, as DNA: TGTGCCAGCAACGCCGGGACAGCTGCGGAGCAGTTCTTC.

The rearrangement links TRBV18 to TRBJ1-5; maybe TRBD1 (5 bases). Germline lookup yields CDR1 KGHSH and CDR2 LQKENI. The V end was cut by 2 bases, the J end by 3 bases, with 11 bases between. This CDR3 is 15 amino acids long. CDR3 in amino acids: CASSPSAGPNQPQHF. CDR3 coding DNA: TGTGCCAGCTCACCATCGGCAGGGCCCAATCAGCCCCAGCATTTT.

This chain links TRBV20-1 with TRBJ2-7, with D possibly matching TRBD1 (5 bases). The CDR3 runs 14 residues. CDR1 DFQATT and CDR2 SNEGSKA come from the germline V gene (reference sequence). V dropped 3 bases and J dropped 3 bases, with 15 bases sitting between them. CDR3 residues: CSASPATRGYEQYF. CDR3 coding DNA: TGCAGTGCTAGCCCGGCAACAAGGGGCTACGAGCAGTACTTC.

This chain connects TRBV11-2 to TRBJ2-7; 8 bases align to TRBD1. The J segment lost 2 bases and the V segment lost 5 bases, leaving 8 bases of the junction unmatched. This CDR3 comprises 15 residues. CDR1 and CDR2 (germline): SGHAT, FQNNGV. This CDR3 is CASSLRQGLTYEQYF. The CDR3 DNA reads TGTGCCAGCAGCCTCCGACAGGGGTTAACCTACGAGCAGTACTTC.

V and J are TRBV24-1 and TRBJ2-1; D unclear. The V end was cut by 3 bases, the J end by 10 bases, with 15 bases between. Germline-derived CDR1 and CDR2 are KGHDR and SFDVKD. The CDR3 covers 14 residues. CDR3 DNA sequence: TGTGCCACCAGTGATGACACTTCTTCGGCGGAGCAGTTCTTC. This codes for CATSDDTSSAEQFF.

The chain joins TRBV2 to TRBJ2-1; 9 bases align to TRBD1. The V and J ends lost 6 bases and 5 bases, in that order; junction bases with no gene match: 5. From germline, CDR1 is SNHLY and CDR2 FYNNEI. CDR3 length equals 14 residues. The CDR3: CASRTGTGNNEQFF. CDR3 DNA: TGTGCCAGCAGAACCGGGACAGGGAACAATGAGCAGTTCTTC.

This clonotype was observed a few times. The chain joins TRBV6-5 to TRBJ2-4; the D call may be TRBD1 or TRBD2 (5 bases each). Per germline, CDR1 MNHEY and CDR2 SVGAGI. The CDR3 extends over 14 amino acids. The V and J ends lost 7 bases and 3 bases respectively, with 13 bases between them. This CDR3 is CASMRGTGKNIQYF. CDR3 nucleotides: TGTGCCAGCATGCGAGGGACGGGCAAAAACATTCAGTACTTC.

CDR3 DNA: TGCGCCAGCAGCTTGGCCAGTAGCAGTACAGATACGCAGTATTTT. It encodes CASSLASSSTDTQYF. The genes are TRBV5-1 and TRBJ2-3; D unresolved. The CDR3 is 15 amino acids. Trimming removed 0 bases from V and 3 bases from J, with 11 bases in between. Germline loops: CDR1 SGHRS, CDR2 YFSETQ. The whole variable domain, filled in from reference TRBV5-1 and TRBJ2-3, reads KAGVTQTPRYLIKTRGQQVTLSCSPISGHRSVSWYQQTPGQGLQFLFEYFSETQRNKGNFPGRFSGRQFSNSRSEMNVSTLELGDSALYLCASSLASSSTDTQYFGPGTRLTVL.

This clonotype was detected only a few times. The chain is built from TRBV6-5 and TRBJ2-7, with 11 bases aligning to TRBD1. V dropped 7 bases and J dropped 7; count of bases not matched to a gene: 9. Germline V gives CDR1 MNHEY, CDR2 SVGAGI. The CDR3 is 14 amino acids. CDR3 loop: CASTRTGGPGEQYF. CDR3 bases: TGTGCCAGCACCAGGACAGGGGGCCCGGGGGAGCAGTACTTC.

V and J are TRBV19 and TRBJ2-2, with D possibly being TRBD2 (6 bases). Germline V CDR1 and CDR2: LNHDA, SQIVND (reference sequence). This CDR3 is built from 17 residues. The V gene lost 5 bases and the J gene lost 1 base, with 17 bases spanning the gap. Here the CDR3 DNA reads TGTGCCAGTAGTCGCCCGGGACTCTCTAAGAACACCGGGGAGCTGTTTTTT. Translating it yields CASSRPGLSKNTGELFF.

The chain carries TRBV29-1 and TRBJ2-6; the D gene is possibly TRBD1 (7 bases). CDR3 length equals 16 residues. In germline, CDR1 is SQVTM, CDR2 ANQGSEA. Deletions cut 5 bases from V and 0 bases from J, with 14 bases between. The DNA of the CDR3 is TGCAGCGTTTCAGGGGGGAATCACTCTGGGGCCAACGTCCTGACTTTC. The encoded protein is CSVSGGNHSGANVLTF.

This clonotype was seen a handful of times. The V and J genes are TRBV6-5 and TRBJ2-3; no reliable D call. Germline values: CDR1 MNHEY, CDR2 SVGAGI. The CDR3 has 14 amino acids. V dropped 5 bases and J dropped 0 bases, with 9 bases sitting between them. This chain's CDR3 is CASSIRASTDTQYF. The CDR3, as DNA: TGTGCCAGCAGTATCCGGGCAAGCACAGATACGCAGTATTTT.

The genes are TRBV10-1 and TRBJ2-7, with TRBD1 identical over 11 bases. CDR1 and CDR2 (germline): WNHNN, SYGVQD (reference sequence). The CDR3 has 13 residues. Unmatched junction bases numbered 4, after V lost 6 bases and J lost 6 bases. The CDR3 loop is CASSGDRGGEQYF. The DNA of the CDR3 is TGCGCCAGCAGCGGGGACAGGGGGGGCGAGCAGTACTTC.

The chain couples TRBV20-1 to TRBJ2-7, with no clear D. V lost 3 bases, J lost 2 bases, and 11 bases lay in between. Germline lookup yields CDR1 DFQATT and CDR2 SNEGSKA (reference sequence). The CDR3 totals 13 residues. CDR3 nucleotide sequence: TGCAGTGCTAGCGTAGTCGTGGCCTACGAGCAGTACTTC. Residues: CSASVVVAYEQYF.

The V and J genes are TRBV20-1 and TRBJ2-1; D may be TRBD2 (6 bases). V dropped 3 bases and J dropped 9 bases, with 12 bases sitting between them. The CDR3 consists of 12 residues. Per germline, CDR1 DFQATT and CDR2 SNEGSKA (reference sequence). The CDR3 nucleotides are TGCAGTGCTAGCCTCGGGGGAGGTGAGCAGTTCTTC. It yields the protein CSASLGGGEQFF.

The chain combines TRBV6-5 with TRBJ1-1; 10 bases fit TRBD1. The CDR3 is 15 residues long. Germline lookup yields CDR1 MNHEY and CDR2 SVGAGI. J lost 5 bases, V lost 5 bases, and 8 bases had no gene match. The CDR3 loop reads CASSRGTGEGTEAFF. The CDR3 nucleotides read TGTGCCAGCAGTCGCGGGACAGGGGAAGGGACTGAAGCTTTCTTT.